This T cell receptor beta chain was recovered during a study of cytomegalovirus exposure and HLA in healthy donors. Study overall: A prior analysis found 117 million unique TCR beta sequences from approximately 190 million T cells.

This clone occurred once. A multiplex PCR was run with 60 Vbeta primers and 13 Jbeta primers. Profiling relied on immunoSEQ multiplex PCR, and the TCRdb table lists in-frame clones only, not all of them. Among fewer than 130,000 clones listed, 50% to 70% were seen once. Germline-derived CDR1 and CDR2 are SGHNT and YYREEE (reference sequence). The germline V and J ends were trimmed by 4 bases and 1 base, with 9 bases remaining between them. The CDR3 is 13 residues long. The V call is TRBV5-4, the J call TRBJ2-7; possibly TRBD1 for D (5 bases). The clonotype comes from a young man in good health and CMV-seropositive. Material for sequencing was PBMCs. The CDR3 region has the DNA TGTGCCAGCAGCGCGGACACTTCCTACGAGCAGTACTTC. As protein: CASSADTSYEQYF.